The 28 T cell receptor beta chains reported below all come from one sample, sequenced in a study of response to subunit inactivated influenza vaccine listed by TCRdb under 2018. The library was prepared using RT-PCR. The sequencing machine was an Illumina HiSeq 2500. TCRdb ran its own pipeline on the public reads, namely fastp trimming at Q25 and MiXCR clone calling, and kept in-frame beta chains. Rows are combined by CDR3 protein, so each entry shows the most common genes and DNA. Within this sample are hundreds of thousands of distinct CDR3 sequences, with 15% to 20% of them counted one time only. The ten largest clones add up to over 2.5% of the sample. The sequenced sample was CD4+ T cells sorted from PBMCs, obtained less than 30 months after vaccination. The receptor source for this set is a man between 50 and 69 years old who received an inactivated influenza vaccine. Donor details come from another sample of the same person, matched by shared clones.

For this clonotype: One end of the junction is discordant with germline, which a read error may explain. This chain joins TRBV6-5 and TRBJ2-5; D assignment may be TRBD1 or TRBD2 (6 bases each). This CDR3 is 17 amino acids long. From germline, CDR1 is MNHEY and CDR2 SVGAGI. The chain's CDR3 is CASSYSIQNRDRETQHF. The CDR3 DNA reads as TGTGCCAGCAGTTACTCGATCCAAAACAGGGATCGGGAGACCCAGCACTTC.

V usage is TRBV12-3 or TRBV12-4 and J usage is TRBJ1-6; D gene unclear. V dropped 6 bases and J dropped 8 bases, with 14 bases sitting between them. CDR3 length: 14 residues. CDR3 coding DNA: TGTGCCAGCAGGAGGACGGGCTGGGATTCACCCCTCCACTTT. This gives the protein CASRRTGWDSPLHF.

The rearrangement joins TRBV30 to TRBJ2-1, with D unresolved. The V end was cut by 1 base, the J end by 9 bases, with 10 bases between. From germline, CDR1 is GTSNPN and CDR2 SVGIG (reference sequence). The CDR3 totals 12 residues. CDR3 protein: CAWSGITIEQFF. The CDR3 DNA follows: TGTGCCTGGAGTGGGATAACTATTGAGCAGTTCTTC.

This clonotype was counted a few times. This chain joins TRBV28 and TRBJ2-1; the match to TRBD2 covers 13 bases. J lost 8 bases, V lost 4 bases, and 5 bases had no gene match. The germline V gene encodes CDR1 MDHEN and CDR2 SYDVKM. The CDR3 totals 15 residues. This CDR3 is CASSSGTSGVYEQFF. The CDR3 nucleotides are TGTGCCAGCAGTTCAGGGACTAGCGGGGTCTATGAGCAGTTCTTC.

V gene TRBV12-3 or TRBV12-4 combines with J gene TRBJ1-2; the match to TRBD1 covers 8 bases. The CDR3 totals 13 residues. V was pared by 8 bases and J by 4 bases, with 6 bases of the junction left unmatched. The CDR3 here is CASFSGGGYGYTF. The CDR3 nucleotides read TGTGCCAGCTTTTCAGGGGGCGGCTATGGCTACACCTTC.

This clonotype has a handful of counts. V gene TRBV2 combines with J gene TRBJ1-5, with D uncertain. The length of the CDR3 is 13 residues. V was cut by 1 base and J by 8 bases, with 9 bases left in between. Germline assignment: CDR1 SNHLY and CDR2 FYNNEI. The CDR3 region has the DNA TGTGCCAGCAGTGAAGTGAGAGCAAAGCCCCAGCATTTT. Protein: CASSEVRAKPQHF.

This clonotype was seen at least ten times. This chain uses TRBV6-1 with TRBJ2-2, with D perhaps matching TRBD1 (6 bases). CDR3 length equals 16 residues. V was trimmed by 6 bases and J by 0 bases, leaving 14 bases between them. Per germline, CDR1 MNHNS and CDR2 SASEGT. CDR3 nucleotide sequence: TGTGCCAGCAGAAGCAGGGGTTCCCCGAACACCGGGGAGCTGTTTTTT. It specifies CASRSRGSPNTGELFF.

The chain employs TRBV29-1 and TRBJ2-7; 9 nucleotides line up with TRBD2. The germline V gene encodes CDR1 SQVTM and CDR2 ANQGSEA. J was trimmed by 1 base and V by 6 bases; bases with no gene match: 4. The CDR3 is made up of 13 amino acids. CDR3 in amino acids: CSVQTSGSYEQYF. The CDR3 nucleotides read TGCAGCGTGCAGACTAGCGGATCCTACGAGCAGTACTTC.

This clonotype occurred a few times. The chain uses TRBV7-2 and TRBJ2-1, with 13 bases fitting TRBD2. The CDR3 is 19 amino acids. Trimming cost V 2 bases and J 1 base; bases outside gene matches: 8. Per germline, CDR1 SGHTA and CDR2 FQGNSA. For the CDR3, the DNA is TGTGCCAGCAGCTTATCGGGGACTAGCGGGGTAGCGTCCTACAATGAGCAGTTCTTC. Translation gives CASSLSGTSGVASYNEQFF.

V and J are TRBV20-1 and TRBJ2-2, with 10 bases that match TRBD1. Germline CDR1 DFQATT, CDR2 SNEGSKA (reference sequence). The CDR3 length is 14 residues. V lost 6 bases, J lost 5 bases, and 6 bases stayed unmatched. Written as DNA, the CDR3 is TGCAGTGCCTCCGACAGGGGGCGGACCGGGGAGCTGTTTTTT. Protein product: CSASDRGRTGELFF.

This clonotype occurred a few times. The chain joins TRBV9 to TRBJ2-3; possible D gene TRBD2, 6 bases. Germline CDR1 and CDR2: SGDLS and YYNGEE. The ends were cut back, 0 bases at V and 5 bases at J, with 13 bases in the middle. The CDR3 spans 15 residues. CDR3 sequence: CASSVDAGYVDTQYF. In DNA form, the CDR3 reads TGTGCCAGCAGCGTAGACGCGGGATATGTAGATACGCAGTATTTT. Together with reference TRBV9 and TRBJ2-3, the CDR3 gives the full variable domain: DSGVTQTPKHLITATGQRVTLRCSPRSGDLSVYWYQQSLDQGLQFLIQYYNGEERAKGNILERFSAQQFPDLHSELNLSSLELGDSALYFCASSVDAGYVDTQYFGPGTRLTVL.

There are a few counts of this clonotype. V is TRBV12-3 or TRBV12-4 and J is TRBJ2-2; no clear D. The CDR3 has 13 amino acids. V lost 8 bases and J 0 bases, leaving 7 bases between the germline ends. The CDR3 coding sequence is TGTGCCAGCGACTCCCCGAACACCGGGGAGCTGTTTTTT. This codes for CASDSPNTGELFF.

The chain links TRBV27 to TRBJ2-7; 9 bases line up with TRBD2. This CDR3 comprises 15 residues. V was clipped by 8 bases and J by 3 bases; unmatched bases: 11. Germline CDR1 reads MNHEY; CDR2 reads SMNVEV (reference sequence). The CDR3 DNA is TGTGCCAGCCGACCCGAGGGACTAGCTCTCTACGAGCAGTACTTC. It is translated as CASRPEGLALYEQYF.

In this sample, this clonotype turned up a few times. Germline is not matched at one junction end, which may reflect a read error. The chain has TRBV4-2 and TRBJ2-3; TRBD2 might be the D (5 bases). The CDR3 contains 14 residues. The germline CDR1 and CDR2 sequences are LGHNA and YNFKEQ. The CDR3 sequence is CASSQAIRGDTQYF. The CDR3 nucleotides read TGTGCCAGCAGTCAAGCCATACGCGGGGATACGCAGTATTTT.

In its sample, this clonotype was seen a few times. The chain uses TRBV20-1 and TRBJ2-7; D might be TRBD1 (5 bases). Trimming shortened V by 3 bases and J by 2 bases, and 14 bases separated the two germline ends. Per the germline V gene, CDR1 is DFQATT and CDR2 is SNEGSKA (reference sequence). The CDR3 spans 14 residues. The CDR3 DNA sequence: TGCAGTGCTAGCAGGGTGGGCGTACCCTACGAGCAGTACTTC. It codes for CSASRVGVPYEQYF.

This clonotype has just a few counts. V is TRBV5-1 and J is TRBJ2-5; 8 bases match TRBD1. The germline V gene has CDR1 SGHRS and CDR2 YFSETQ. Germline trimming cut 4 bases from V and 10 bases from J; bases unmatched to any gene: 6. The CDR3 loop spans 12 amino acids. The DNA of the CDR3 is TGCGCCAGCAGCCCACAGGGGGAGGTCCAGTACTTC. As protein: CASSPQGEVQYF. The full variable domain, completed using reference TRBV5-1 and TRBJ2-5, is KAGVTQTPRYLIKTRGQQVTLSCSPISGHRSVSWYQQTPGQGLQFLFEYFSETQRNKGNFPGRFSGRQFSNSRSEMNVSTLELGDSALYLCASSPQGEVQYFGPGTRLLVL.

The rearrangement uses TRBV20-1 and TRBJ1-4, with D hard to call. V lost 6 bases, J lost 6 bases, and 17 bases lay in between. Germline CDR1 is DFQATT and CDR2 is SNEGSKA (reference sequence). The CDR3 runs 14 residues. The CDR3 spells CSAKRANLDEKLFF. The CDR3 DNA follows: TGCAGTGCCAAAAGGGCAAACCTAGATGAAAAACTGTTTTTT.

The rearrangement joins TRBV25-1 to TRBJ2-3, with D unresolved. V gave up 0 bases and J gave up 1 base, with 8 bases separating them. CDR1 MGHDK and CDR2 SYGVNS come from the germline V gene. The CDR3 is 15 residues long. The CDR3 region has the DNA TGTGCCAGCAGTGAATACGGCGGAGGCACAGATACGCAGTATTTT. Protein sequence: CASSEYGGGTDTQYF.

The CDR3, as DNA: TGTGCCAGCAGCCCCCCAGGACTAGCGGGAGTCCGGGAGCTGTTTTTT. Translation: CASSPPGLAGVRELFF. The rearrangement joins TRBV7-2 to TRBJ2-2, with 13 nucleotides matching TRBD2. The trim removed 5 bases at V and 9 bases at J, leaving 9 bases unmatched. CDR1 and CDR2 from the germline V gene are SGHTA and FQGNSA. The CDR3 totals 16 residues.

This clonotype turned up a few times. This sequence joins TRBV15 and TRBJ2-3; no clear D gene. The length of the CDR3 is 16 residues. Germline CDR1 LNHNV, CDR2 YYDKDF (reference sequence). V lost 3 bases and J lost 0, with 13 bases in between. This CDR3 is CATSSTDLASTDTQYF. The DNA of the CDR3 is TGTGCCACCAGCAGCACCGACTTGGCAAGCACAGATACGCAGTATTTT.

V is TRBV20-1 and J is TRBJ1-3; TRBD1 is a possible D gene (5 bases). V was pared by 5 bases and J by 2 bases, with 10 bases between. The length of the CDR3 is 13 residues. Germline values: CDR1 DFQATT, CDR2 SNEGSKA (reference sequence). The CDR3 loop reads CSAPGNPGNTIYF. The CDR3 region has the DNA TGCAGTGCTCCAGGGAATCCTGGAAACACCATATATTTT.

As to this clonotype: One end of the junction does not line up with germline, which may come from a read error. The CDR3 loop reads CTSSRYDTQYF. In DNA, the CDR3 is TGTACCAGCAGCCGCTATGATACGCAGTATTTT. The J gene is TRBJ2-3, the V gene TRBV28; D is ambiguous. Germline CDR1 is MDHEN and CDR2 is SYDVKM. This CDR3 is 11 amino acids long.

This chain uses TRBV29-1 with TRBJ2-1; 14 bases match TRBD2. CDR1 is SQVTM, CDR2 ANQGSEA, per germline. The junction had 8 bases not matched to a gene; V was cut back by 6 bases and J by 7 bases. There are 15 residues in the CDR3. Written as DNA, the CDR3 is TGCAGCGTAGCCCCGGGACTAGCGGGAGTTAATGAGCAGTTCTTC. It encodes CSVAPGLAGVNEQFF.

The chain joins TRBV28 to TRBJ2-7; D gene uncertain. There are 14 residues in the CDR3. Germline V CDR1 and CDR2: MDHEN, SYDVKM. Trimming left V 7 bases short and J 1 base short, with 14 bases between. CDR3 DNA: TGTGCCAGCACAAAGTCTCGCCCTTCCTACGAGCAGTACTTC. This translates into CASTKSRPSYEQYF.

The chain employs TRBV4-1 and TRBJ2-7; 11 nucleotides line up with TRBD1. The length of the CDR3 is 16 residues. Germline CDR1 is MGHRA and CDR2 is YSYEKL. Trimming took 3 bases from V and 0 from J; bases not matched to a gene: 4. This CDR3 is CASSQTGTGGSYEQYF. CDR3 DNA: TGCGCCAGCAGCCAGACCGGGACAGGGGGCTCCTACGAGCAGTACTTC.

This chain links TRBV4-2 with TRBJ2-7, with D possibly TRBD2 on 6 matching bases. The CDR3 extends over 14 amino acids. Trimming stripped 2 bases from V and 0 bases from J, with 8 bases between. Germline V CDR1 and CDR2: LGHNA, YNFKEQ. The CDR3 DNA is TGTGCCAGCAGCCAACCGGGAGACTCCTACGAGCAGTACTTC. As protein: CASSQPGDSYEQYF.

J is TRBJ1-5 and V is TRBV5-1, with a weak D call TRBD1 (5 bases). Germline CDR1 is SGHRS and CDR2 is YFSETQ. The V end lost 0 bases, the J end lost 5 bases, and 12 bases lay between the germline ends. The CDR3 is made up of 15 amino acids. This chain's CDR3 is CASSLGGRGDQPQHF. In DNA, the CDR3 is TGCGCCAGCAGCTTGGGAGGGAGAGGGGATCAGCCCCAGCATTTT.

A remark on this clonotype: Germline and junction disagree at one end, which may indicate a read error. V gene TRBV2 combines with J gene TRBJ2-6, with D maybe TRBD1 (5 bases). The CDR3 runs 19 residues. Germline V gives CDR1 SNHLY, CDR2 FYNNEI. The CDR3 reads CASSVFRPSFLSGADVLTF. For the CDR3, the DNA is TGTGCCAGCAGTGTCTTTCGACCAAGCTTCCTCTCTGGGGCCGACGTCCTGACTTTC.